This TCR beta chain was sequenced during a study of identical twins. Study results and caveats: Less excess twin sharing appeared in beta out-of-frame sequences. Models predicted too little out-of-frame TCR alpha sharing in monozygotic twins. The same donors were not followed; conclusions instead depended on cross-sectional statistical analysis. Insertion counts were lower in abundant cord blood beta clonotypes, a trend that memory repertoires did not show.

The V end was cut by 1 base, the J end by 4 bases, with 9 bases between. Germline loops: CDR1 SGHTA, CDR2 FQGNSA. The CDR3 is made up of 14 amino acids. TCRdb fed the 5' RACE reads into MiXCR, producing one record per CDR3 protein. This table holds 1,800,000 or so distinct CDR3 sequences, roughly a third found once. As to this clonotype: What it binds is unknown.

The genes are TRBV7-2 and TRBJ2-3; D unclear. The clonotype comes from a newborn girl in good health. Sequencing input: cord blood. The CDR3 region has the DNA TGTGCCAGCAGCTTAGATTTCCTTTCAGATACGCAGTATTTT. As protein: CASSLDFLSDTQYF.